This T cell receptor (beta chain) is from a study of blood T cell repertoires in COVID-19. Trimming took 4 bases from V and 6 from J, leaving 16 bases between them. Looked up from germline, CDR1 is SGHRS and CDR2 is YFSETQ. This CDR3 comprises 14 residues. The assay was immunoSEQ multiplex PCR, and TCRdb's table has in-frame clones only and misses some. The table includes tens of thousands of clones, 88% detected once. There are a few counts of this clone. The TCR was taken from a human donor in a cohort sampled during active COVID-19. The donor label of this sample is uncertain. What was sequenced was peripheral blood. The chain couples TRBV5-1 to TRBJ1-2, with a possible D match to TRBD1 (6 bases). DNA of the CDR3: TGCGCCAGCAGCCTCCGGGGGGGCTCTGATGGCTACACCTTC. It is translated as CASSLRGGSDGYTF.